This record looks at one TCR beta chain sequence and its context. The antigen it binds to is not known. At one of its ends the junction is not consistent with the germline gene, which may arise from a read error. Other DNA sequences in this specimen translate into the identical CDR3. The entry originates in a study of blood T cell repertoires in COVID-19 (dated by TCRdb to between 2020 and 2021). With respect to the entire study: Collaborator samples came from the United States, Italy and Spain and covered acute and convalescent phases of COVID-19. Samples were obtained from the ongoing ImmuneRACE study (first 160 participants) and from 1,200 or so subjects provided by 6 global collaborators. A freely available public database, intended as a resource for researchers studying the immune response to SARS-CoV-2, is where the repertoires were released. The material from the prospective study consisted of cDNA or gDNA derived from T cells, B-cell-depleted T cells, or PBMCs. Where available, HLA class I and class II types were taken from metadata supplied by the sample provider and were not determined by assay-based typing. Nearly every sample came with metadata listing a de-identified subject ID, COVID-19 status, age in years and sex. The dataset comprised deeply sampled blood TCRbeta repertoires from subjects exposed to, actively infected with, or recovered from COVID-19.

Whole blood was collected in K2EDTA tubes by collaborating institutions according to the institutions' own protocols. For TCRbeta analysis, collaborators shipped samples in one of three forms: frozen whole blood, isolated PBMCs, or DNA extracted from either of those sample types. General study outcomes and caveats: The quantity of clinical and demographic metadata differed by source and by participant and was supplied without curation.

Counted from cysteine to phenylalanine, this CDR3 has 15 amino acids. Only CDR3 DNA is held: 45 bases, read in frame from base 1. The germline V gene (reference sequence) supplies CDR1 GTSNPN and CDR2 SVGIG. The immunoSEQ Assay, a bias-controlled multiplex PCR, was used to amplify TCRbeta CDR3 regions from genomic DNA. As for the original processing: The number of nucleated cells in each sample was estimated from the amplification of reference gene primers within the assay. To quantify the absolute abundance of each unique TCRbeta CDR3 rearrangement, sequence reads were collapsed and filtered. For each sample, productive Simpson clonality was calculated by taking the square root of Simpson's diversity index across productive rearrangements. TCRdb mirrors the immuneACCESS table, restricted to in-frame sequences. Some clones are absent from its copies; in checked studies, under half trace to an unresolved V gene, and the reason for the others is unknown. That table gives V, J and clone size, and the DNA gave D and trimming. The table for this sample lists around 200,000 clones; around 88% of them were counted only once. 8.2% of the sample belongs to the ten largest clones.

The sequenced sample consisted of peripheral blood. This TCR was recovered from a woman between 45 and 60 years old with acute or convalescent COVID-19. Here the chain combines TRBV30 and TRBJ2-2; the D region possibly corresponds to TRBD2 (5 bases align). This receptor has the CDR3 CAWTLKGRRAGELFF. DNA sequence: TGTGCTTGGACCCTAAAAGGGAGACGGGCCGGGGAGCTGTTTTTT.